The entry that follows covers one T cell receptor (beta chain) sequence. These data are taken from a study of shared clonotypes between healthy human individuals. Sequencing used immunoSEQ multiplex PCR; TCRdb keeps in-frame clones, though not all of them. The table has more than 850,000 clones, around three quarters seen once. Germline loops: CDR1 SGHRS, CDR2 YFSETQ. The length of the CDR3 is 16 residues. Unmatched junction bases numbered 8, after V lost 1 base and J lost 6 bases. The source material was memory CD4+ T cells from PBMCs. The subset was: CD45RA-negative fraction. V gene TRBV5-1 combines with J gene TRBJ2-3; 10 nucleotides line up with TRBD2. The source of this sequence is a man between 18 and 29 years old in good health. Some clones in this sample may be carry-over from other donors' samples. CDR3 DNA: TGCGCCAGCAGCTTGATGACTAGCGGGTTATCGGATACGCAGTATTTT. Translated: CASSLMTSGLSDTQYF.